Listed below are T cell receptor beta chains from one sample, sequenced in a study of cytomegalovirus exposure and HLA in healthy donors. Profiled with immunoSEQ multiplex PCR; TCRdb holds only in-frame clones, not every one. Here the sample spans 75,000 to 100,000 clones, about 70% being singletons. Source material: PBMCs. These receptors all stem from a man between 60 and 75 years old in good health and CMV-seronegative. Both conserved end residues are part of each CDR3. D genes are given only for firm matches. Expanded clones are given a class, and other clones once, few, many or no size at all.

. | . | TRBJ2-7 | TRBV7-9 | TGTGCCAGCAGCCCACAGGACGAGCAGTACTTC | CASSPQDEQYF
few | . | TRBJ2-5 | TRBV5-4 | TGTGCCAGCAGATTCGAGGGCTATGGTGGGGAGACCCAGTACTTC | CASRFEGYGGETQYF
. | TRBD2 | TRBJ2-7 | TRBV2 | TGTGCCAGCAGGCGGCGGGGGTCCTCCTACGAGCAGTACTTC | CASRRRGSSYEQYF
once | TRBD1 | TRBJ1-1 | TRBV7-7 | TGTGCTAGCACCCCGAGGGCCATCCGGGACAGGGACCTGAACACTGAAGCTTTCTTT | CASTPRAIRDRDLNTEAFF
once | TRBD1 | TRBJ2-7 | TRBV7-9 | TGTGCCAGCAGCTGGACAGGGGGATCCGAGCAGTACTTC | CASSWTGGSEQYF
few | . | TRBJ2-5 | TRBV30 | TGTGCCTGGACCCAGGGCCCCCAAGAGACCCAGTACTTC | CAWTQGPQETQYF
. | . | TRBJ2-1 | TRBV5-4 | TGTGCCAGCAGCCCCCAGGGCACAAGCAATGAGCAGTTCTTC | CASSPQGTSNEQFF
once | TRBD1 | TRBJ2-1 | TRBV6-6 | TGTGCCAGCAGTCGGACAGGGCCCGGACTGCACAATGAGCAGTTCTTC | CASSRTGPGLHNEQFF
. | . | TRBJ2-3 | TRBV7-9 | TGTGCCAGCAGCTTTGATACGGGATCAGATACGCAGTATTTT | CASSFDTGSDTQYF
. | TRBD1 | TRBJ1-2 | TRBV7-9 | TGTGCCAGCAGCCATCCACGACAGGGGGGCTACACCTTC | CASSHPRQGGYTF
once | TRBD1 | TRBJ2-7 | TRBV27 | TGTGCCAGCAGTGACAGGGCCTCCTACGAGCAGTACTTC | CASSDRASYEQYF
. | . | TRBJ2-7 | TRBV7-8 | TGTGCCAGCAGCTTAGCGTTGGAGTACGAGCAGTACTTC | CASSLALEYEQYF
. | TRBD2 | TRBJ2-3 | TRBV7-9 | TGTGCCAGCAGCCTCGGGGTAGCGGGGCGCACAGATACGCAGTATTTT | CASSLGVAGRTDTQYF
. | TRBD1 | TRBJ1-6 | TRBV18 | TGTGCCAGCTCACCAGGGACAGACGGTTCACCCCTCCACTTT | CASSPGTDGSPLHF
. | . | TRBJ2-3 | TRBV5-1 | TGCGCCAGCAGCAGGGTCGCGGGGCTTAGCACAGATACGCAGTATTTT | CASSRVAGLSTDTQYF
. | . | TRBJ2-5 | TRBV7-6 | TGTGCCAGCAGCTTAGCGCGTCCGAGCCAAGAGACCCAGTACTTC | CASSLARPSQETQYF
. | TRBD1 | TRBJ1-5 | TRBV6-5 | TGTGCCAGCAGTTACTCCAGGGGGCAGGATCAGCCCCAGCATTTT | CASSYSRGQDQPQHF
. | TRBD1 | TRBJ2-7 | TRBV7-9 | TGTGCCAGCAGCAGTACAGGGGCCTCCTACGAGCAGTACTTC | CASSSTGASYEQYF
. | . | TRBJ1-1 | TRBV11-2 | TGTGCCAGCAGCTTAGGGGAGGCCACTGAAGCTTTCTTT | CASSLGEATEAFF
. | TRBD2 | TRBJ2-3 | TRBV10-1 | TGCGCCAGCAGTGACGGCGGGAGGACAGATACGCAGTATTTT | CASSDGGRTDTQYF
. | TRBD2 | TRBJ2-7 | TRBV4-3 | TGCGCCAGCAGCCAAGGATTTGCTAGCGGATCCTACGAGCAGTACTTC | CASSQGFASGSYEQYF
. | TRBD1 | TRBJ2-2 | TRBV7-9 | TGTGCCAGCAGCTCCCCGACAGGGTCCTCGAACACCGGGGAGCTGTTTTTT | CASSSPTGSSNTGELFF
. | TRBD2 | TRBJ2-5 | TRBV6-1 | TGTGCCAGCAGGGGGCGGACTAGCGGACAAGAGACCCAGTACTTC | CASRGRTSGQETQYF
once | TRBD1 | TRBJ1-1 | TRBV5-1 | TGCGCCAGCAGCTTACAGGGGGCAGGGACTGAAGCTTTCTTT | CASSLQGAGTEAFF
. | TRBD1 | TRBJ1-5 | TRBV19 | TGTGCCAGTAGTGCTTTGGACAGGGGAGGCAATCAGCCCCAGCATTTT | CASSALDRGGNQPQHF
. | . | TRBJ2-2 | TRBV7-2 | TGTGCCAGCAGCTTTCAGTCGAACACCGGGGAGCTGTTTTTT | CASSFQSNTGELFF
. | TRBD2 | TRBJ2-1 | TRBV27 | TGTGCCAGCAGTTTCGGTCTAGCGGGAGGTGAGCAGTTCTTC | CASSFGLAGGEQFF
. | . | TRBJ1-2 | TRBV25-1 | TGTGCCAGCAGTGCCAGGTATCGGTCCGATGGCTACACCTTC | CASSARYRSDGYTF
. | . | TRBJ1-5 | TRBV5-6 | TGTGCCAGCAGCTTGGCCTTAAATAGCAATCAGCCCCAGCATTTT | CASSLALNSNQPQHF
. | TRBD1 | TRBJ1-2 | TRBV29-1 | TGCAACGGGCCCCCGGAAAGGGGGCGGCCTTGCACCTTC | CNGPPERGRPCTF
. | . | TRBJ2-7 | TRBV7-8 | TGTGCCAGCAGCTTAGCGAGGCCGGGGGAGAACTACGAGCAGTACTTC | CASSLARPGENYEQYF
. | TRBD1 | TRBJ1-5 | TRBV19 | TGTGCCAGTAGTTCCGGGACAGGGGTCAATCAGCCCCAGCATTTT | CASSSGTGVNQPQHF
once | TRBD1 | TRBJ1-5 | TRBV18 | TGTGCCAGCTCACCGACAGGGAAGGATCAGCCCCAGCATTTT | CASSPTGKDQPQHF
. | . | TRBJ2-3 | TRBV29-1 | TGCAGCGTTGAAGGGGCCCATAGCGCAGATACGCAGTATTTT | CSVEGAHSADTQYF
. | TRBD2 | TRBJ2-3 | TRBV5-1 | TGCGCCAGCAGCCCTGGACAAGGACTAGCGGGACCTGTGGGGTATTTT | CASSPGQGLAGPVGYF
few | . | TRBJ2-3 | TRBV6-5 | TGTGCCAGCAGCCCGGGACAACCTAGCACAGATACGCAGTATTTT | CASSPGQPSTDTQYF
. | . | TRBJ1-1 | TRBV28 | TGTGCCAGCAGTGGAAGTTCGAAGGCGGACACTGAAGCTTTCTTT | CASSGSSKADTEAFF
. | . | TRBJ2-1 | TRBV29-1 | TGCAGCGTTGAAGAGGACACGGGCCTCTCCTACAATGAGCAGTTCTTC | CSVEEDTGLSYNEQFF
. | . | TRBJ2-2 | TRBV7-2 | TGTGCCAGCAGCTTATACGCTCAGCGAAACACCGGGGAGCTGTTTTTT | CASSLYAQRNTGELFF
once | . | TRBJ2-5 | TRBV29-1 | TGCAGCGTTTCCAGGCCCCTCACCCAAGAGACCCAGTACTTC | CSVSRPLTQETQYF
. | TRBD1 | TRBJ1-6 | TRBV4-3 | TGCGCCAGCAGCCACGCGGACAGGGAGCCCCTGAGACTTCACTTT | CASSHADREPLRLHF
. | TRBD1 | TRBJ1-4 | TRBV6-1 | TGTGCCAGCAGTGAAAGGGGGACAGTTAGGGAAAAACTGTTTTTT | CASSERGTVREKLFF
. | TRBD2 | TRBJ2-1 | TRBV7-2 | TGTGCCAGCAGCTTAGTTCTAGCGGGGGGGCTGAATGAGCAGTTCTTC | CASSLVLAGGLNEQFF
. | . | TRBJ2-7 | TRBV20-1 | TGCAGTGCACTAACCTCCTACGAGCAGTACTTC | CSALTSYEQYF
. | . | TRBJ1-1 | TRBV19 | TGTGCCAGTCGGGCAGGGGAAATGAACACTGAAGCTTTCTTT | CASRAGEMNTEAFF
once | TRBD2 | TRBJ2-3 | TRBV5-8 | TGTGCCAGCAGCACGGGTCTAGCGGGAGGGCATACGCAGTATTTT | CASSTGLAGGHTQYF
. | . | TRBJ1-3 | TRBV9 | TGTGCCAGCAGCGTAGCACTCTCTGGAAACACCATATATTTT | CASSVALSGNTIYF
. | . | TRBJ2-3 | TRBV2 | TGTGCCAGCCGAGGCGGGGAACTCACAGATACGCAGTATTTT | CASRGGELTDTQYF
. | TRBD1 | TRBJ1-1 | TRBV5-1 | TGCGCCAGCAGCTTAGGGACAGGGAACACTGAAGCTTTCTTT | CASSLGTGNTEAFF
. | . | TRBJ2-3 | TRBV2 | TGTGCCAGCAGTGACAGGTCAGCAGATACGCAGTATTTT | CASSDRSADTQYF
. | TRBD2 | TRBJ2-2 | TRBV7-9 | TGTGCCAGCAGCTTACCCGCGGGAGAGGTCACCGGGGAGCTGTTTTTT | CASSLPAGEVTGELFF
. | . | TRBJ1-5 | TRBV29-1 | TGCAGCATTCGAGAACAGGGCCAGCCCCAGCATTTT | CSIREQGQPQHF
. | . | TRBJ2-5 | TRBV10-3 | TGTGCCATCAGGAAAGGACAGCCCGAAGAGACCCAGTACTTC | CAIRKGQPEETQYF
. | TRBD1 | TRBJ1-1 | TRBV25-1 | TGTGCCAGCAGTGACATCGACAGGGGAGACACTGAAGCTTTCTTT | CASSDIDRGDTEAFF
. | . | TRBJ2-3 | TRBV29-1 | TGCAGCGTCCAAAACACAGATACGCAGTATTTT | CSVQNTDTQYF
. | TRBD1 | TRBJ1-3 | TRBV7-9 | TGTGCCAGCAGCCGAGGACAGGACGGAAACACCATATATTTT | CASSRGQDGNTIYF
. | TRBD2 | TRBJ2-2 | TRBV7-2 | TGTGCCAGCAGCTGGACTAGCGGGGGGGGCACCGGGGAGCTGTTTTTT | CASSWTSGGGTGELFF
few | . | TRBJ1-4 | TRBV25-1 | TGTGCCAGCAGGCAGGATCCTAATGAAAAACTGTTTTTT | CASRQDPNEKLFF
. | . | TRBJ2-7 | TRBV29-1 | TGCAGCGTTGGCCAGGCCTCCTACGAGCAGTACTTC | CSVGQASYEQYF